This is a list of T cell receptor beta chains from one sample in a study of CD8+ T cells in alopecia areata. Some clones are missing from TCRdb's copy, which holds only in-frame ones; the method was immunoSEQ multiplex PCR. Of 150,000 or so clones detected, around 87% appear once; the ten largest clones hold more than 12%. The sample was CD8+ T cells sorted from blood, taken at week 0. Source of these receptors: a human donor with alopecia areata. The CDR3 runs from the conserved cysteine through the conserved F or W. Fields, in order: V gene, D gene, clone size, J gene, CDR3 DNA, CDR3 protein. The D gene is left open where the match is weak. Clone size is shown for a subset of rows, as once, few, many or a class of expanded clone.

TRBV7-9	.	.	TRBJ2-3	TGTGCCAGCAGCTTAGGACACAACCCTAGCACAGATACGCAGTATTTT	CASSLGHNPSTDTQYF
TRBV18	TRBD1	.	TRBJ1-1	TGTGCCAGCTCACCACAGGGGGCGATGAACACTGAAGCTTTCTTT	CASSPQGAMNTEAFF
TRBV27	.	.	TRBJ2-1	TGTGCCAGCAGTTCGCTTACGTCTGGGGCCTTTTACAATGAGCAGTTCTTC	CASSSLTSGAFYNEQFF
TRBV6-5	.	.	TRBJ2-7	TGTGCCAGCAGTCCCGCGGGGGCGCGAAACGAGCAGTACTTC	CASSPAGARNEQYF
TRBV6-1	TRBD1	.	TRBJ2-1	TGTGCCAGCAGTGACCCGACCGGGACAGGGAGTACCGATGAGCAGTTCTTC	CASSDPTGTGSTDEQFF
TRBV2	.	.	TRBJ1-1	TGTGCCAGCTTGAGAGGGACTGAAGCTTTCTTT	CASLRGTEAFF
TRBV4-1	TRBD1	few	TRBJ2-7	TGCGCCAGCAGCCAACCTGAGGGGGCGCCGGTCTGGTACGAGCAGTACTTC	CASSQPEGAPVWYEQYF
TRBV29-1	.	.	TRBJ2-1	TGCAGCGTTGGTGGGGAAAGCGGGACAGGTTTTTACAATGAGCAGTTCTTC	CSVGGESGTGFYNEQFF
TRBV6-1	TRBD1	once	TRBJ2-3	TGTGCCAGTACCGGACAGGGGAGCACAGATACGCAGTATTTT	CASTGQGSTDTQYF
TRBV19	.	.	TRBJ2-5	TGTGCCAGTAGTACAACCTCAGGGGAAGCGTACCAAGAGACCCAGTACTTC	CASSTTSGEAYQETQYF
TRBV2	.	.	TRBJ2-1	TGTGCCAGCATTAGCAAGAATGAGCAGTTCTTC	CASISKNEQFF
TRBV27	TRBD2	.	TRBJ2-3	TGTGCCAGCAGTCCCCCCCGGGGAGGGTCAACAGATACGCAGTATTTT	CASSPPRGGSTDTQYF
TRBV6-5	TRBD1	.	TRBJ2-5	TGTGCCAGCAGTTACTCCGGGACAGAAGAGACCCAGTACTTC	CASSYSGTEETQYF
TRBV18	.	once	TRBJ2-7	TGTGCCAGCTCACCACAGGACTTCCTGTACGAGCAGTACTTC	CASSPQDFLYEQYF
TRBV6-6	.	once	TRBJ2-7	TGTGCCAGCAGCCGTTGGAAAGACGAGCAGTACTTC	CASSRWKDEQYF
TRBV5-1	TRBD1	.	TRBJ2-2	TGCGCCAGCAGCACCACAGGGGCCGACACCGGGGAGCTGTTTTTT	CASSTTGADTGELFF
TRBV6-5	TRBD1	.	TRBJ2-3	TGTGCCAGCAGTTATTCAGGGGGCGCAGATACGCAGTATTTT	CASSYSGGADTQYF
TRBV14	.	few	TRBJ2-5	TGTGCCAGCAGCCCAGAGACTAGGCGGGAGACCCAGTACTTC	CASSPETRRETQYF
TRBV5-1	.	.	TRBJ2-1	TGCGCCAGCAGCTTGTTGGGGGAGCAGTTCTTC	CASSLLGEQFF
TRBV10-3	.	few	TRBJ1-3	TGTGCCATCAGTGGAGGGGACATCTCTGGAAACACCATATATTTT	CAISGGDISGNTIYF
TRBV29-1	TRBD2	few	TRBJ2-5	TGCAGCGTTGAGTTAGCGGGGGGGCAAGAGACCCAGTACTTC	CSVELAGGQETQYF
TRBV7-8	.	few	TRBJ2-7	TGTGCCAGCAGCTTAGGATTTGTCGAGCAGTACTTC	CASSLGFVEQYF
TRBV19	.	.	TRBJ2-1	TGTGCCAGTAGTATCTTCGGCGAGACAAACAATGAGCAGTTCTTC	CASSIFGETNNEQFF
TRBV14	.	.	TRBJ1-1	TGTGCCAGCAGCCCGTACCTTAACACTGAAGCTTTCTTT	CASSPYLNTEAFF
TRBV11-1	.	.	TRBJ2-1	TGTGCCAGCAGCTCCCTGGACGGGCGTCCCCCTGAGCAGTTCTTC	CASSSLDGRPPEQFF
TRBV7-2	.	few	TRBJ1-4	TGTGCCAGCAGCTTATTGGGGGAAAAACTGTTTTTT	CASSLLGEKLFF
TRBV5-1	TRBD2	once	TRBJ2-3	TGCGCCAGCAGCGCGGGGGACCGGTCGGATACGCAGTATTTT	CASSAGDRSDTQYF
TRBV7-9	TRBD1	.	TRBJ1-2	TGTGCCAGCAGCTCCGTCCACACAGGGGACTATGGCTACACCTTC	CASSSVHTGDYGYTF
TRBV5-6	.	.	TRBJ2-1	TGTGCCAGCAGCCCCCAATCCGCGGACAATGAGCAGTTCTTC	CASSPQSADNEQFF
TRBV7-6	.	.	TRBJ2-7	TGTGCCAGCAGCCAGGACGGTTACGAGCAGTACTTC	CASSQDGYEQYF
TRBV29-1	.	once	TRBJ1-1	TGCAGCGTTCGCCTGCCGGGCACTGAAGCTTTCTTT	CSVRLPGTEAFF
TRBV6-5	TRBD1	few	TRBJ1-2	TGTGCCAGCAGTACCTGGACAGGGCCAGACTATGGCTACACCTTC	CASSTWTGPDYGYTF
TRBV27	.	once	TRBJ2-1	TGTGCCAGCAGTCAGACACGCTCCTACAATGAGCAGTTCTTC	CASSQTRSYNEQFF
TRBV5-1	.	few	TRBJ1-2	TGCGCCAGCAGCCCCGACGACTCACCCCACTATGGCTACACCTTC	CASSPDDSPHYGYTF
TRBV29-1	TRBD1	.	TRBJ1-2	TGCAGCGGCCTACAGGGGAACTATGGCTACACCTTC	CSGLQGNYGYTF
TRBV4-1	TRBD2	.	TRBJ2-1	TGCGCCAGCAGCCCCTCCAGCGGGAGGGCCGGCAATGAGCAGTTCTTC	CASSPSSGRAGNEQFF
TRBV29-1	TRBD1	.	TRBJ2-2	TGCAGCGTTGGGCGGACAGGGCCCGGGGAGCTGTTTTTT	CSVGRTGPGELFF
TRBV2	TRBD2	.	TRBJ2-2	TGTGCCAGCAGGCACCCCTGGGCTAGCGGGGGGAACACCGGGGAGCTGTTTTTT	CASRHPWASGGNTGELFF
TRBV4-1	.	.	TRBJ1-5	TGCGCCAGCAGCCAAGCAGGGAAGGGCAATCAGCCCCAGCATTTT	CASSQAGKGNQPQHF
TRBV11-2	TRBD2	.	TRBJ2-3	TGTGCCAGCAGCCGGGGACTAGCGGTTAGCACAGATACGCAGTATTTT	CASSRGLAVSTDTQYF
TRBV30	.	.	TRBJ2-5	TGTGCCTGGAAAAAACCCTTCGGAGGATGGAGAGAGACCCAGCACTTC	CAWKKPFGGWRETQHF
TRBV5-1	TRBD2	.	TRBJ2-1	TGCGCCAGCAGCTGGGCCCAGGCTAGCGGGAGGAACTACAATGAGCAGTTCTTC	CASSWAQASGRNYNEQFF
TRBV6-5	TRBD1	.	TRBJ2-1	TGTGCCAGCAGTTATCGTGGACAGGAGGAGCAGTTCTTC	CASSYRGQEEQFF
TRBV29-1	.	.	TRBJ2-2	TGCAGCGTGATCGGCGTCAACACCGGGGAGCTGTTTTTT	CSVIGVNTGELFF
TRBV4-1	TRBD2	.	TRBJ2-1	TGCGCCAGCAGCCAAGATCGGACTAGCGGCAAATACAATGAGCAGTTCTTC	CASSQDRTSGKYNEQFF
TRBV29-1	TRBD1	.	TRBJ1-5	TGCAGCGTTCTCGACAGGGACAATCAGCCCCAGCATTTT	CSVLDRDNQPQHF
TRBV7-9	.	.	TRBJ2-7	TGTGCCAGCCGACACGGGACCTACGAGCAGTACTTC	CASRHGTYEQYF
TRBV27	.	.	TRBJ2-3	TGTGCCAGCAGTCAAGACAGCACAGATACGCAGTATTTT	CASSQDSTDTQYF
TRBV9	.	.	TRBJ2-1	TGTGCCAGCAGCGTAGGGGGGCCCTCCTACAATGAGCAGTTCTTC	CASSVGGPSYNEQFF
TRBV2	.	.	TRBJ2-7	TGTGCCAGCAGTGGTTACGAGCAGTACTTC	CASSGYEQYF
TRBV25-1	TRBD1	.	TRBJ2-3	TGTGCCAGCAGTAAGACAGGGGCCGGAGATACGCAGTATTTT	CASSKTGAGDTQYF
TRBV5-1	TRBD1	.	TRBJ2-3	TGCGCCAGCAGCCTGGGACAGAGCACAGATACGCAGTATTTT	CASSLGQSTDTQYF
TRBV29-1	.	few	TRBJ2-7	TGCAGCGTTGGAAGCCCCTACGAGCAGTACTTC	CSVGSPYEQYF
TRBV11-2	TRBD2	.	TRBJ2-7	TGTGCCAGCAGCTTAGAGGCTAGCGGGAGTTACGAGCAGTACTTC	CASSLEASGSYEQYF
TRBV4-1	TRBD2	.	TRBJ2-7	TGCGCCAGCAGCCAAGAGAGCGGGGGCACCTACGAGCAGTACTTC	CASSQESGGTYEQYF
TRBV5-1	TRBD1	.	TRBJ2-6	TGCGCCAGCAGCTGGGTGGGACAGAACTCTGGGGCCAACGTCCTGACTTTC	CASSWVGQNSGANVLTF
TRBV29-1	TRBD1	few	TRBJ2-3	TGCAGCGTAGCAGGGACAGCTACCCCAGATACGCAGTATTTT	CSVAGTATPDTQYF
TRBV5-6	.	.	TRBJ2-7	TGTGCCAGCAGCTTGGTGGGCTACGAGCAGTACTTC	CASSLVGYEQYF
TRBV5-1	.	once	TRBJ2-3	TGCGCCAGCAGATACACAGATACGCAGTATTTT	CASRYTDTQYF
TRBV13	.	.	TRBJ2-7	TGTGCCAGCAGCCCGGACGTAAGAAGCTCCTACGAGCAGTACTTC	CASSPDVRSSYEQYF